The 16 T cell receptor beta chains below were found in one sample sequenced in a study of tissue T cells after allogeneic stem cell transplantation. The data were produced by immunoSEQ multiplex PCR, yet TCRdb's version contains in-frame clones alone and is incomplete. The table lists fewer than 20,000 clones, roughly three quarters of them singletons. Source material: spleen. These receptors all come from a female BALB/c mouse in good health. Mice of this strain are of MHC haplotype H2-d.

On this clone itself: Genes and germline are mouse. The read finishes 1 residue shy of the CDR3 end, and the germline J gene is used to complete it. The chain is built from TRBV13-1 and TRBJ1-5; 7 bases are a match to TRBD1. J lost 3 bases, V lost 3 bases, and 6 bases had no gene match. There are 15 residues in the CDR3. Germline CDR1 and CDR2: NSHNY and SYGAGN. The chain's CDR3 is CASSGRDSFNQAPLF. The sequenced part of the CDR3 DNA is TGTGCCAGCAGTGGCCGGGACAGTTTCAACCAGGCTCCGCTT.

This clone appeared once. Genes here carry mouse names. The read finishes 1 residue shy of the CDR3 end, and the germline J gene is used to complete it. V is TRBV13-1 and J is TRBJ2-7; TRBD1 matches at 12 bases. V trimming: 0 bases; J trimming: 7 bases; junction bases outside the gene matches: 5. Germline V gene lookup returns CDR1 NSHNY and CDR2 SYGAGN. The CDR3 is 15 residues long. The sequenced part of the CDR3 DNA is TGTGCCAGCAGTGATGCGGGACAGGGGGCGGGGGAACAGTAC. Amino acid sequence: CASSDAGQGAGEQY. From start to end, the CDR3 is CASSDAGQGAGEQYF.

About this clone itself: All gene names here are mouse names. Read coverage stops 1 residue before the CDR3 terminus; the germline J gene supplies the remainder. The V gene is TRBV13-2, the J gene TRBJ2-5; D is undetermined. The ends were cut back, 0 bases at V and 0 bases at J, with 8 bases in the middle. CDR1 is NNHNN and CDR2 is SYGAGS in the germline V gene (reference sequence). The CDR3 runs 15 residues. CDR3 in amino acids: CASGDAGVNQDTQYF. CDR3 bases read: TGTGCCAGCGGTGATGCCGGGGTTAACCAAGACACCCAGTAC.

With respect to this clone: The germline and genes are mouse ones. The DNA ends 1 residue before the CDR3 does, and the rest of the CDR3 is filled in from the germline J gene. The rearrangement joins TRBV13-1 to TRBJ1-4, with TRBD1 matching over 10 bases. The germline V gene encodes CDR1 NSHNY and CDR2 SYGAGN. Trimming took 4 bases from V and 3 from J; bases not matched to a gene: 6. The CDR3 covers 16 residues. The part of the CDR3 DNA that was read is TGTGCCAGCAGTCCCCGGGACAGGGGACCCAACGAAAGATTATTT. As protein: CASSPRDRGPNERLF. The whole CDR3 region reads CASSPRDRGPNERLFF.

Concerning this clone itself: Genes and germline are mouse. The read terminates 1 residue before the CDR3 end, so the remaining end is supplied by the germline J gene. This rearrangement joins TRBV13-3 to TRBJ1-4; D is ambiguous. V lost 2 bases and J lost 3, with 8 bases in between. The CDR3 is 14 amino acids. CDR1 is NNHDY, CDR2 SYVADS, per germline. The CDR3 bases that were read are TGTGCCAGCAGTGAGGGCAGACCCAACGAAAGATTATTT. As protein: CASSEGRPNERLF. Given in full, the CDR3 is CASSEGRPNERLFF.

In regard to this clone: These gene names are mouse names. The CDR3 end lies 1 residue beyond the end of the read and is filled in from the germline J gene. The chain uses TRBV4 and TRBJ2-1, with 10 bases fitting TRBD2. The V and J ends lost 4 bases and 11 bases, in that order; junction bases with no gene match: 2. The CDR3 is 12 amino acids. Germline CDR1 is LGHDT and CDR2 is YNNKQL (reference sequence). The CDR3 here is CASSLDWGKQFF. Incomplete CDR3 DNA: TGTGCCAGCAGCTTGGACTGGGGGAAGCAGTTC.

In the case of this clone: Mouse names are used for the genes. The CDR3 goes on 1 residue after the read ends, and that part is filled in from the germline J gene. The chain has TRBV13-3 and TRBJ1-3, with 7 bases lining up with TRBD1. The germline V gene encodes CDR1 NNHDY and CDR2 SYVADS. The CDR3 totals 16 residues. J was trimmed by 0 bases and V by 4 bases; bases with no gene match: 7. This CDR3 reads CASSPPTGNSGNTLYF. The part of the CDR3 DNA that was read is TGTGCCAGCAGTCCCCCGACAGGGAATTCTGGAAATACGCTCTAT.

Details on this clone: Genes and germline come from the mouse. The read finishes 1 residue shy of the CDR3 end, and the germline J gene is used to complete it. The chain has TRBV19 and TRBJ1-1, with 8 nucleotides matching TRBD1. The CDR3 length is 14 residues. The trim removed 6 bases at V and 3 bases at J, leaving 7 bases unmatched. Germline lookup yields CDR1 FNHDT and CDR2 SITEND (reference sequence). The CDR3 sequence is CASNPGGGDTEVFF. The covered CDR3 bases are TGTGCCAGCAATCCAGGGGGCGGGGACACAGAAGTCTTC.

Notes on this clone: The gene names here belong to mouse. Coverage ceases 1 residue before the CDR3 finishes, and the germline J gene fills in the end. This rearrangement joins TRBV3 to TRBJ2-5; 7 bases match TRBD1. J was trimmed by 4 bases and V by 1 base; bases with no gene match: 2. The V gene's germline CDR1 is SNHLY and CDR2 FYNGKV (reference sequence). The CDR3 sequence is 14 residues long. The sequenced CDR3 bases are TGTGCCAGCAGCTTAGGACAGGGCGAAGACACCCAGTAC. Translating gives CASSLGQGEDTQY. The whole CDR3 reads CASSLGQGEDTQYF.

With respect to this clone: Any gene name here is a mouse gene name. The missing CDR3 end, 1 residue past where the read stops, is filled in from the germline J gene. The rearrangement uses TRBV13-1 and TRBJ1-5, with D perhaps TRBD1 (5 bases). The CDR3 is made up of 14 amino acids. The V end was cut by 1 base, the J end by 6 bases, with 11 bases between. In germline, CDR1 is NSHNY, CDR2 SYGAGN. The CDR3 is CASSDSGAGQAPLF. The covered CDR3 bases are TGTGCCAGCAGTGATAGTGGGGCCGGCCAGGCTCCGCTT.

To note about this clone: Gene names and germline match the mouse. The read comes to an end 1 residue before the CDR3 does, leaving the germline J gene to fill in the end. This rearrangement joins TRBV2 to TRBJ1-5; 9 bases agree with TRBD1. Germline CDR1 LGHNA, CDR2 YSYQKL. With 4 bases clipped from V and 5 bases from J, the junction kept 3 bases outside the gene matches. The CDR3 is made up of 14 amino acids. CDR3 loop: CASSPRDRDQAPLF. The DNA read from the CDR3 is TGTGCCAGCAGCCCCCGGGACAGGGACCAGGCTCCGCTT.

With respect to this clone: The gene names given are mouse names. The CDR3 goes on 1 residue after the read ends, and that part is filled in from the germline J gene. J is TRBJ1-1 and V is TRBV13-1; D gene ambiguous. Germline CDR1 NSHNY, CDR2 SYGAGN. The CDR3 spans 13 residues. The V end lost 3 bases, the J end lost 0 bases, and 6 bases lay between the germline ends. The CDR3 loop is CASSGTTNTEVFF. The DNA read from the CDR3 is TGTGCCAGCAGTGGAACAACAAACACAGAAGTCTTC.

On this clone: Gene labels here are mouse ones. The CDR3 end lies 1 residue beyond the end of the read and is filled in from the germline J gene. The V gene is TRBV24, the J gene TRBJ2-7, with 9 bases identical to TRBD1. Germline V gene lookup returns CDR1 KGHTA and CDR2 FRNEEI. The CDR3 has 13 residues. Trimming cost V 7 bases and J 0 bases; bases outside gene matches: 1. CDR3 sequence: CASKQGASYEQYF. Incomplete CDR3 DNA: TGTGCCAGCAAACAGGGGGCCTCCTATGAACAGTAC.

This clone appeared a single time. Gene and germline names: mouse. The sequenced fragment ends 1 residue before the CDR3 boundary, so the rest is inferred from the germline J gene. The chain links TRBV5 to TRBJ2-2, with D perhaps TRBD2 (5 bases). Germline V gene data show CDR1 as LGHNA and CDR2 as YNLKQL (reference sequence). CDR3 length: 14 residues. Between the trimmed V and J ends, which lost 4 bases and 1 base, there was a span of 7 bases. The CDR3 loop reads CASSPLGNTGQLYF. Incomplete CDR3 DNA: TGTGCCAGCAGCCCTCTGGGAAACACCGGGCAGCTCTAC.

A remark on this clone: These gene names are mouse names. Read sequence stops 1 residue before the CDR3 end, and the germline J gene provides the missing end. The rearrangement joins TRBV13-1 to TRBJ1-4, with 7 bases aligning to TRBD1. Germline V lookup: CDR1 NSHNY, CDR2 SYGAGN. The CDR3 length is 15 residues. Trimming removed 3 bases from V and 2 bases from J; junction bases left unmatched: 4. The covered CDR3 bases are TGTGCCAGCAGTGCTCGGGACAGATCCAACGAAAGATTATTT. Amino acids: CASSARDRSNERLF. In full, the CDR3 is CASSARDRSNERLFF.

To note about this clone: The gene names given are mouse names. The read halts 1 residue ahead of the CDR3 end, with the missing end drawn from the germline J gene. This rearrangement joins TRBV13-2 to TRBJ2-7; TRBD1 might be the D (6 bases). The CDR3 consists of 13 residues. Trimming pared 2 bases from V and 4 bases from J, leaving 10 bases between. Per germline, CDR1 NNHNN and CDR2 SYGAGS (reference sequence). The chain's CDR3 is CASGDATGYEQYF. The DNA read from the CDR3 is TGTGCCAGCGGTGACGCCACAGGGTATGAACAGTAC.